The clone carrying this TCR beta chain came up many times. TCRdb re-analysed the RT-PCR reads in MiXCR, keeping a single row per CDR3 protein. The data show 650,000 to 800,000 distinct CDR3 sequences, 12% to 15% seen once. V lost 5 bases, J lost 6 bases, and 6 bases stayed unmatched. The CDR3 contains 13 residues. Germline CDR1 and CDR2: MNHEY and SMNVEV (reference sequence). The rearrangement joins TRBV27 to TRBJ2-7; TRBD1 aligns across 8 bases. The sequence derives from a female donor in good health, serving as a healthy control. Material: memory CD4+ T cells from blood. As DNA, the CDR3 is TGTGCCAGCAGTCAGGGGGCGAGGCGCGAGCAGTACTTC. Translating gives CASSQGARREQYF.